What follows are 23 T cell receptor beta chains derived from one specimen sequenced in a study of human T cells and chemical hapten exposure. Specified time point: patch test 1, 2 weeks after DPC sensitization. Indicated treatment: therapeutic diphenylcyclopropenone sensitization with weekly scalp DPC. TCRdb re-analysed the RACE reads in MiXCR, keeping a single row per CDR3 protein. The sample shows approximately 400,000 distinct CDR3 sequences, approximately 5% of them seen only once. The material was whole blood, obtained in connection with sensitization to the hapten diphenylcyclopropenone (DPC). Receptors originate from a woman between 45 and 60 years old with alopecia areata. Some clones in this sample may be carry-over from other donors' samples.

This clonotype was picked up many times. The chain recombines TRBV10-2 with TRBJ2-7; D gene unclear. Germline CDR1 is WSHSY and CDR2 is SAAADI. V dropped 1 base and J dropped 7 bases, with 11 bases sitting between them. The CDR3 totals 13 residues. The CDR3: CASSEYSAMEQYF. Written as DNA, the CDR3 is TGCGCCAGCAGTGAGTACTCGGCAATGGAGCAGTACTTC.

This clonotype was found many times. The genes are TRBV27 and TRBJ2-7; 9 bases are a match to TRBD1. Germline V gene lookup returns CDR1 MNHEY and CDR2 SMNVEV (reference sequence). The trim removed 5 bases at V and 4 bases at J, leaving 9 bases unmatched. The CDR3 length is 15 residues. The CDR3 is CASSPSTGGGYEQYF. The DNA for the CDR3 is TGTGCCAGCAGTCCCAGTACAGGGGGCGGTTACGAGCAGTACTTC.

This clonotype was observed a handful of times. The gene calls are TRBV11-2 and TRBJ2-3; TRBD2 might be the D (6 bases). The CDR3 is 17 residues long. V was pared by 5 bases and J by 0 bases, with 18 bases between. Germline V gene lookup returns CDR1 SGHAT and CDR2 FQNNGV. The CDR3 protein is CASSPPGGPLSTDTQYF. The CDR3 coding sequence is TGTGCCAGCAGCCCACCAGGAGGGCCCCTCAGCACAGATACGCAGTATTTT. Full variable domain (rest looked up from reference TRBV11-2 and TRBJ2-3): EAGVAQSPRYKIIEKRQSVAFWCNPISGHATLYWYQQILGQGPKLLIQFQNNGVVDDSQLPKDRFSAERLKGVDSTLKIQPAKLEDSAVYLCASSPPGGPLSTDTQYFGPGTRLTVL.

In this sample, this clonotype turned up many times. The chain couples TRBV12-3 or TRBV12-4 to TRBJ2-1; D remains ambiguous. The CDR3 contains 13 residues. V lost 5 bases to trimming and J lost 8 bases, with 13 bases between them. CDR3 sequence: CASSPTFWDEQFF. CDR3 sequence (DNA): TGTGCCAGCAGTCCTACGTTCTGGGATGAGCAGTTCTTC.

This clonotype was seen ten or more times. The chain uses TRBV7-2 and TRBJ2-3; the D is unclear. This CDR3 region has 15 residues. V dropped 0 bases and J dropped 5 bases, with 12 bases sitting between them. The germline V gene encodes CDR1 SGHTA and CDR2 FQGNSA. The CDR3 loop reads CASSLAGERLDTQYF. The CDR3 coding sequence is TGTGCCAGCAGCTTAGCCGGCGAGCGTCTAGATACGCAGTATTTT.

This clonotype was recorded only once. J is TRBJ2-5 and V is TRBV6-6, with 9 bases that match TRBD1. V dropped 5 bases and J dropped 5; count of bases not matched to a gene: 3. Per germline, CDR1 MNHNY and CDR2 SVGAGI (reference sequence). This CDR3 contains 13 residues. CDR3: CASSRDRDETQYF. DNA for the CDR3: TGTGCCAGCAGTCGGGACAGGGACGAGACCCAGTACTTC.

V is TRBV27 and J is TRBJ1-2; TRBD1 might be the D (6 bases). V gave up 3 bases and J gave up 8 bases, with 13 bases separating them. CDR3 length equals 13 residues. CDR1 and CDR2 (germline): MNHEY, SMNVEV (reference sequence). CDR3 sequence: CASSLVQGGGYTF. CDR3 bases: TGTGCCAGCAGTTTGGTACAGGGCGGGGGCTACACCTTC.

This clonotype was seen repeatedly, ten times or more. V is TRBV7-9 and J is TRBJ1-1; a possible D gene is TRBD1 (6 bases). Per the germline V gene, CDR1 is SEHNR and CDR2 is FQNEAQ (reference sequence). Between the trimmed V and J ends, which lost 4 bases and 4 bases, there was a span of 13 bases. The CDR3 covers 14 residues. The CDR3 coding sequence is TGTGCCAGCAGCTGGCAGGGGCCGGGCACTGAAGCTTTCTTT. Amino acid sequence: CASSWQGPGTEAFF.

This clonotype was seen ten or more times. The chain employs TRBV7-2 and TRBJ2-5; D is ambiguous. Trimming left V 4 bases short and J 9 bases short, with 21 bases between. CDR1 is SGHTA, CDR2 FQGNSA, per germline. The CDR3 has 15 residues. The CDR3 spells CASSSPDGLAVAQYF. DNA of the CDR3: TGTGCCAGCAGCTCACCTGACGGGCTCGCCGTGGCCCAGTACTTC.

This clonotype was counted many times. This sequence joins TRBV10-2 and TRBJ1-5; D is unresolved. In germline, CDR1 is WSHSY, CDR2 SAAADI. Trimming stripped 0 bases from V and 5 bases from J, with 8 bases between. The CDR3 is 14 residues long. CDR3 coding DNA: TGCGCCAGCAGTGAGTCGAACGGGTATCAGCCCCAGCATTTT. As protein: CASSESNGYQPQHF.

The chain couples TRBV2 to TRBJ2-5, with D unresolved. Germline assignment: CDR1 SNHLY and CDR2 FYNNEI. The germline V and J ends were trimmed by 7 bases and 4 bases, with 13 bases remaining between them. The CDR3 spans 13 residues. The CDR3 DNA follows: TGTGCCAGCAAGATGACCCGGGCAGAGACCCAGTACTTC. It codes for CASKMTRAETQYF.

This clonotype was recorded a few times. CDR3 region: CASTGTGADNEQFF. The CDR3 DNA reads as TGTGCCAGCACCGGGACAGGGGCCGACAATGAGCAGTTCTTC. This chain links TRBV14 with TRBJ2-1; 10 bases agree with TRBD1. V shed 7 bases, J shed 5 bases, and the junction held 5 bases outside the gene matches. Germline CDR1 is SGHDN and CDR2 is FVKESK. The CDR3 loop spans 14 amino acids. Drawing the rest from reference TRBV14 and TRBJ2-1, the complete variable domain is EAGVTQFPSHSVIEKGQTVTLRCDPISGHDNLYWYRRVMGKEIKFLLHFVKESKQDESGMPNNRFLAERTGGTYSTLKVQPAELEDSGVYFCASTGTGADNEQFFGPGTRLTVL.

The chain links TRBV10-3 to TRBJ2-1, with TRBD2 identical over 8 bases. Looked up from germline, CDR1 is ENHRY and CDR2 is SYGVKD. This CDR3 region has 15 residues. J lost 5 bases, V lost 0 bases, and 3 bases had no gene match. In DNA, the CDR3 is TGTGCCATCAGTGAGTCCGGGACTAGGAACAATGAGCAGTTCTTC. It yields the protein CAISESGTRNNEQFF.

This clonotype was picked up many times. The rearrangement uses TRBV4-1 and TRBJ2-1, with D tentatively TRBD1 or TRBD2 (6 bases each). The CDR3 length is 18 residues. Trimming cost V 1 base and J 6 bases, with 22 bases left between them. CDR1 and CDR2 from the germline V gene are MGHRA and YSYEKL. Written as DNA, the CDR3 is TGCGCCAGCAGCCAAGTGGAGGGGGTAGCGCGTCTCGTCAATGAGCAGTTCTTC. This sequence encodes CASSQVEGVARLVNEQFF.

J is TRBJ2-6 and V is TRBV12-3 or TRBV12-4; D gene uncertain. This CDR3 has 10 amino acids. V lost 6 bases to trimming and J lost 10 bases, with 4 bases between them. Here the CDR3 reads CASSSNVLTF. In DNA, the CDR3 is TGTGCCAGCAGCTCGAACGTCCTGACTTTC.

This clonotype was seen ten or more times. V gene TRBV7-8 combines with J gene TRBJ1-2; 9 bases fit TRBD1. Germline V gene sequence: CDR1 SGHVS, CDR2 FQNEAQ. V dropped 1 base and J dropped 8; count of bases not matched to a gene: 8. The CDR3 sequence is 15 residues long. The CDR3 sequence: CASSLGRQGEGGYTF. As DNA, the CDR3 is TGTGCCAGCAGCTTAGGCCGACAGGGGGAGGGAGGCTACACCTTC.

This chain joins TRBV7-6 and TRBJ2-3; TRBD2 agrees at 14 bases. CDR1 is SGHVS and CDR2 is FNYEAQ in the germline V gene. With V trimmed by 10 bases and J by 4 bases, 7 bases remained unmatched. The CDR3 contains 15 residues. The CDR3 DNA reads TGTGCCACCCAGATGACTAGCGGGGGGGCAGATACGCAGTATTTT. Its translation is CATQMTSGGADTQYF. Combining the CDR3 with reference TRBV7-6 and TRBJ2-3 gives the whole variable domain GAGVSQSPRYKVTKRGQDVALRCDPISGHVSLYWYRQALGQGPEFLTYFNYEAQQDKSGLPNDRFSAERPEGSISTLTIQRTEQRDSAMYRCATQMTSGGADTQYFGPGTRLTVL.

This clonotype showed up many times. This rearrangement joins TRBV12-3 or TRBV12-4 to TRBJ2-7; D is perhaps TRBD1 or TRBD2 (6 bases each). Trimming removed 6 bases from V and 4 bases from J, with 16 bases in between. This CDR3 contains 14 residues. In DNA, the CDR3 is TGTGCCAGCAGCCGCCCCGGGGGCGCGTACGAGCAGTACTTC. This encodes CASSRPGGAYEQYF.

The rearrangement uses TRBV29-1 and TRBJ1-4; 10 bases are a match to TRBD1. Trimming took 7 bases from V and 3 from J; bases not matched to a gene: 8. The CDR3 length is 15 residues. Germline-derived CDR1 and CDR2 are SQVTM and ANQGSEA. CDR3 protein: CSASEDRGSNEKLFF. The DNA for the CDR3 is TGCAGCGCTTCTGAGGACAGGGGGTCTAATGAAAAACTGTTTTTT.

This clonotype was detected many times. The gene calls are TRBV30 and TRBJ1-5, with 8 bases that match TRBD1. Germline CDR1 and CDR2: GTSNPN and SVGIG (reference sequence). The CDR3 consists of 16 residues. Trimming cost V 0 bases and J 7 bases; bases outside gene matches: 11. The CDR3 here is CAWSVGRGQAHQPQHF. The CDR3 DNA follows: TGTGCCTGGAGTGTAGGTAGGGGACAGGCTCACCAGCCCCAGCATTTT.

The sample holds a few counts of this clonotype. The CDR3: CASTGDYEQYF. The CDR3 DNA reads as TGTGCCAGCACCGGGGATTACGAGCAGTACTTC. This rearrangement joins TRBV6-2 or TRBV6-3 to TRBJ2-7, with D tentatively TRBD2 (5 bases). Trimming cost V 7 bases and J 4 bases, with 8 bases left between them. Germline lookup yields CDR1 MNHEY and CDR2 SVGEGT. This CDR3 has 11 residues.

The sample holds many counts of this clonotype. V and J are TRBV11-2 and TRBJ2-5, with a possible D match to TRBD1 (5 bases). CDR1 SGHAT and CDR2 FQNNGV come from the germline V gene. The CDR3 consists of 15 residues. Deletions cut 2 bases from V and 7 bases from J, with 17 bases between. CDR3 amino acids: CASSLSQGSYGTQYF. The CDR3 DNA reads as TGTGCCAGCAGCTTAAGTCAGGGTTCCTACGGGACCCAGTACTTC.

The rearrangement uses TRBV20-1 and TRBJ2-7; 8 positions match TRBD2. CDR3 length: 13 residues. Germline CDR1 is DFQATT and CDR2 is SNEGSKA (reference sequence). Trimming at V came to 1 base and at J to 4 bases, leaving 3 bases not matched to a gene. In nucleotides, the CDR3 is TGCAGTGCTAGAGGGGAGCGGGAGTACGAGCAGTACTTC. Protein product: CSARGEREYEQYF.